This T cell receptor beta chain was recovered during a study of PD-L1 blockade in urothelial cancer. Overall study context: Patients began atezolizumab, 1,200 mg intravenously every 3 weeks, in the mid-2010s.

Germline lookup yields CDR1 SGHVS and CDR2 FQNEAQ. CDR3 length equals 15 residues. V was clipped by 1 base and J by 5 bases, with 12 bases between them. TCRdb's copy holds only in-frame clones and misses some; the assay was immunoSEQ multiplex PCR. The sample lists approximately 50,000 clones, about 88% occurring once. Time point here: pretreatment peripheral blood. Specimen: PBMCs, collected around atezolizumab (anti-PD-L1) treatment. The clonotype originates from an older man with urothelial cancer. The chain uses TRBV7-8 and TRBJ2-1; D unclear. The CDR3 DNA is TGTGCCAGCAGCTTAGATCCAACCCTAAACAATGAGCAGTTCTTC. This translates into CASSLDPTLNNEQFF.